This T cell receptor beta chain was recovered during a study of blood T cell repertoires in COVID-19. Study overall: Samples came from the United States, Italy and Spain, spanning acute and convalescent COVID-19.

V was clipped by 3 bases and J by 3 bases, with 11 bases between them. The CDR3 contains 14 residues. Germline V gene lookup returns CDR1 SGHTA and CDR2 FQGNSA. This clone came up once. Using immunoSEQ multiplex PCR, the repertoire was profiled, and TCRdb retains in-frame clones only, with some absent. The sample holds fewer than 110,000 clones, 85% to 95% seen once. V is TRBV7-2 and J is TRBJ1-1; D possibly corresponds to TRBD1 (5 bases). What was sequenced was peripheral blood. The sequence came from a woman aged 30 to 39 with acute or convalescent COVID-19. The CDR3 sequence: CASSFAGDYTEAFF. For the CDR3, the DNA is TGTGCCAGCAGCTTCGCGGGGGATTACACTGAAGCTTTCTTT.